Listed here are 8 T cell receptor beta chains from one sample, sequenced in a study of T cells after yellow fever vaccination. TCRdb reanalysed the 5' RACE reads using MiXCR and keeps one entry per CDR3 protein. The data contain about 550,000 distinct CDR3 sequences, about 19% of them seen just once; the ten biggest clones take up roughly an eighth. The sequences come from PBMCs, collected 15 days after the yellow fever booster vaccination. These receptors all come from a man aged 25-45 years who received the YFV17D yellow fever vaccine.

The chain recombines TRBV5-1 with TRBJ2-2, with 8 bases matching TRBD2. Germline assignment: CDR1 SGHRS and CDR2 YFSETQ. The V gene end was trimmed by 8 bases and the J gene end by 2 bases; junction bases not matched to a gene: 5. The CDR3 totals 14 residues. The CDR3 DNA reads as TGCGCCAGTTTTAGCGGGGTAAACACCGGGGAGCTGTTTTTT. Translating it yields CASFSGVNTGELFF.

The chain links TRBV29-1 to TRBJ1-2; no reliable D call. The CDR3 has 12 amino acids. V shed 6 bases and J shed 1 base, with 9 bases lying between them. Germline values: CDR1 SQVTM, CDR2 ANQGSEA. CDR3 in amino acids: CSVVTYNYGYTF. The CDR3 DNA sequence: TGCAGCGTCGTGACATATAACTATGGCTACACCTTC.

The gene calls are TRBV11-1 and TRBJ2-7, with 8 bases matching TRBD1. The length of the CDR3 is 18 residues. V was clipped by 2 bases and J by 0 bases; unmatched bases: 12. The germline V gene has CDR1 SGHAT and CDR2 FQDESV (reference sequence). The CDR3 sequence: CASSLRPGQGPHSYEQYF. The CDR3 DNA reads as TGTGCCAGCAGCTTAAGGCCAGGACAGGGCCCACACTCCTACGAGCAGTACTTC.

This clonotype has a handful of counts. The chain combines TRBV6-2 or TRBV6-3 with TRBJ2-7, with 8 nucleotides matching TRBD1. The ends lost 7 bases at V and 3 bases at J; junction bases unmatched: 8. The CDR3 sequence is 14 residues long. CDR1 is MNHEY and CDR2 is SVGEGT in the germline V gene. CDR3: CASKRVTGDYEQYF. CDR3 DNA: TGTGCCAGCAAGAGGGTGACAGGGGACTACGAGCAGTACTTC.

This clonotype has more than one count but fewer than ten. CDR3 sequence reads: CASSQDIGTGLGSSYEQYF. CDR3 sequence (DNA): TGCGCCAGCAGCCAAGATATAGGTACAGGGCTGGGAAGCTCCTACGAGCAGTACTTC. The V and J genes are TRBV4-3 and TRBJ2-7, with D possibly being TRBD1 (6 bases). Germline V gene sequence: CDR1 LGHNA, CDR2 YSLEER. The CDR3 totals 19 residues. V was shortened by 0 bases and J by 0 bases, with 21 bases between the two germline ends.

V is TRBV9 and J is TRBJ2-3, with 9 bases fitting TRBD1. CDR1 is SGDLS and CDR2 is YYNGEE in the germline V gene. Losses at the gene ends were 3 bases for V and 5 bases for J; bases not matched to a gene: 4. CDR3 length equals 14 residues. CDR3 nucleotide sequence: TGTGCCAGCAGCGAACAGGGGGCGATAGATACGCAGTATTTT. Translated, it gives CASSEQGAIDTQYF.

The rearrangement links TRBV12-3 or TRBV12-4 to TRBJ2-7, with TRBD2 as a possible D gene (6 bases). CDR3 size: 15 residues. V lost 5 bases, J lost 3 bases, and 17 bases lay in between. The CDR3 reads CASSPAGSGFYEQYF. The DNA for the CDR3 is TGTGCCAGCAGTCCGGCGGGTAGCGGATTCTACGAGCAGTACTTC.

This chain links TRBV10-3 with TRBJ2-1; 14 nucleotides match TRBD2. This CDR3 spans 13 amino acids. Trimming removed 7 bases from V and 8 bases from J; junction bases left unmatched: 1. From germline, CDR1 is ENHRY and CDR2 SYGVKD. CDR3 coding DNA: TGTGCCATCACGGGACTAGCGGGAGATGAGCAGTTCTTC. Translated: CAITGLAGDEQFF.